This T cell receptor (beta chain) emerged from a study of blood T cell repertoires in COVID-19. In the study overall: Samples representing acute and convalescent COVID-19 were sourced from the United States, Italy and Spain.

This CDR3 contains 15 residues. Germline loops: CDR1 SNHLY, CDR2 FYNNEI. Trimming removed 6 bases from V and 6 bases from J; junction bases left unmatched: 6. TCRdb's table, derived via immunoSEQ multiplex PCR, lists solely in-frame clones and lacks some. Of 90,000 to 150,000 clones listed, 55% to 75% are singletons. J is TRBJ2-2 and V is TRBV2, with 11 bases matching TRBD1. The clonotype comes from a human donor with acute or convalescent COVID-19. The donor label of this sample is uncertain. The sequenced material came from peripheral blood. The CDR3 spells CASRAGTGGAGELFF. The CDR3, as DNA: TGTGCCAGCAGAGCCGGGACAGGGGGGGCCGGGGAGCTGTTTTTT.